The clone carrying this T cell receptor (beta chain) was counted a few times. The antigen is unknown. Treatment denoted: 19 received Ad26.COV2.S at low or high dose, single or two shots; several received placebo; per-sample allocation not given. Day 63 after the first injection of vaccine or placebo was the sampling time. At a Boston site, the person donating was an adult of 18-55 years. Its platform was an Ad26 vector, and its expressed antigen was Wuhan-strain SARS-CoV-2 spike. Germline CDR1 reads LGHNA; CDR2 reads YNFKEQ. The V and J ends lost 0 bases and 2 bases respectively, with 11 bases between them. The CDR3 totals 17 residues. The data belong to a study of Ad26.COV2.S vaccination and SARS-CoV-2 variants. Study context: Donor participated within the Ad26.COV2.S arm of the COV1001 trial. Study findings and constraints: Reportedly, after vaccination the spike-specific CD8+ and CD4+ T cell responses displayed substantial breadth.

The assay was immunoSEQ multiplex PCR, and TCRdb's table has in-frame clones only and misses some. The table has hundreds of thousands of clones, 80% to 90% seen once. The V gene is TRBV4-2, the J gene TRBJ1-6, with a tentative D call TRBD1 (5 bases). The receptor's source is a person aged 18 to 65 who received the Ad26.COV2.S COVID-19 vaccine or a placebo. Sequenced here: peripheral blood, sampled in a trial of Ad26.COV2.S vaccine versus placebo. For the CDR3, the DNA is TGTGCCAGCAGCCAAGATGGCGGGGGAACCTATAATTCACCCCTCCACTTT. This codes for CASSQDGGGTYNSPLHF.